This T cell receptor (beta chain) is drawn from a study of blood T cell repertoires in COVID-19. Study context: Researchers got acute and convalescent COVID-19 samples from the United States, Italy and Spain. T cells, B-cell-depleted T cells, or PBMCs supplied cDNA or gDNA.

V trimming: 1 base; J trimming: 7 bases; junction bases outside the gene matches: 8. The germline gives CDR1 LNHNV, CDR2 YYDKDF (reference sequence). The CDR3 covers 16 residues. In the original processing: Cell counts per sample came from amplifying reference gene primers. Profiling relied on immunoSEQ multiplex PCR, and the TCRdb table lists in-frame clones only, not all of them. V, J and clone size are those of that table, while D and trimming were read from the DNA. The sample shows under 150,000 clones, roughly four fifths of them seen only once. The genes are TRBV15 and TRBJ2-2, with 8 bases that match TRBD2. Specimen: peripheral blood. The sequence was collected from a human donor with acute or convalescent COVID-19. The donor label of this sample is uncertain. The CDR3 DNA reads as TGTGCCACCAGCAGAGTCCGCGGGGGGATGGGCGGGGAGCTGTTTTTT. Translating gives CATSRVRGGMGGELFF.